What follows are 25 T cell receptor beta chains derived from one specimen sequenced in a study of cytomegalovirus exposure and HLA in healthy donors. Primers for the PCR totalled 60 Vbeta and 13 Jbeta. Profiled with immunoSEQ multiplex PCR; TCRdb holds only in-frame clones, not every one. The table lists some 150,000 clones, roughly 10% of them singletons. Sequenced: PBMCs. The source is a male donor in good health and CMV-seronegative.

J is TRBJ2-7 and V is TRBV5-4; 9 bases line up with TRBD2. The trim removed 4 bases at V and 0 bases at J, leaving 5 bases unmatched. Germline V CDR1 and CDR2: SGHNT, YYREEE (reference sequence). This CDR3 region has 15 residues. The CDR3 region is CASSAGGTHSYEQYF. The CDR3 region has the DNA TGTGCCAGCAGCGCGGGGGGGACCCACTCCTACGAGCAGTACTTC.

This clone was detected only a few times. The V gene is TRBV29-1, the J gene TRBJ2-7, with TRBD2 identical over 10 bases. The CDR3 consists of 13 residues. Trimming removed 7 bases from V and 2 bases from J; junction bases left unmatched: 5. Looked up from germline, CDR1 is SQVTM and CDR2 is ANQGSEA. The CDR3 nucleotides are TGCAGCGCAAGGACTAGCGGAGCCTACGAGCAGTACTTC. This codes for CSARTSGAYEQYF.

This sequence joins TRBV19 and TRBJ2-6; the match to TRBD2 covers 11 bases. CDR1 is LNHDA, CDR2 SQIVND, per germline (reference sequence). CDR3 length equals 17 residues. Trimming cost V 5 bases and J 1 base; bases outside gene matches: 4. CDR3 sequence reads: CASSPTSGASGANVLTF. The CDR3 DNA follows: TGTGCCAGTAGTCCGACTAGCGGGGCATCTGGGGCCAACGTCCTGACTTTC.

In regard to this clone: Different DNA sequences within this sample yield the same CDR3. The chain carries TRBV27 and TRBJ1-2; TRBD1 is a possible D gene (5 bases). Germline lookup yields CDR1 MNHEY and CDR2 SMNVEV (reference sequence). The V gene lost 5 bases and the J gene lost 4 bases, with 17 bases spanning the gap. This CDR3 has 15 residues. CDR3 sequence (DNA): TGTGCCAGCAGTACCTCAGGGATCCCCCTCTATGGCTACACCTTC. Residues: CASSTSGIPLYGYTF.

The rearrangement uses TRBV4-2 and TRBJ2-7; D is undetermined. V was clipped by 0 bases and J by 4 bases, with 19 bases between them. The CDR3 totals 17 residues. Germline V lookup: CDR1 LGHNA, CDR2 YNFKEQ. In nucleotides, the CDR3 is TGTGCCAGCAGCCAAGAGCCTTTAAGAATAGCATCGTACGAGCAGTACTTC. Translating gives CASSQEPLRIASYEQYF.

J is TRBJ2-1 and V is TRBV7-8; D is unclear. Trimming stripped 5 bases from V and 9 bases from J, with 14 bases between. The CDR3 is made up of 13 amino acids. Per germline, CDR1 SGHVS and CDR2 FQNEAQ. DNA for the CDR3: TGTGCCAGCAGCCCAGAGCGCATCGGTGAGCAGTTCTTC. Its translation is CASSPERIGEQFF.

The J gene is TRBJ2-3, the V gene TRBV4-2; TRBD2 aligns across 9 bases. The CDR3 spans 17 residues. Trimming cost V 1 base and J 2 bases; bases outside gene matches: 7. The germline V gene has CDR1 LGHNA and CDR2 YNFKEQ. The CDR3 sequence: CASSQGPASGVTDTQYF. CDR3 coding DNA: TGTGCCAGCAGCCAAGGGCCGGCTAGCGGGGTCACAGATACGCAGTATTTT.

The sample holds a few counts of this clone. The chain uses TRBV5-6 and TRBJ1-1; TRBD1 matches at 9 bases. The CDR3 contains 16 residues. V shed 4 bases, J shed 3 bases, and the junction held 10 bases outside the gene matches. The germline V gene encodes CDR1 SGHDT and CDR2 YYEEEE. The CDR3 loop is CASSTWPGQGYTEAFF. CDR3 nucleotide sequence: TGTGCCAGCAGCACTTGGCCGGGACAGGGTTACACTGAAGCTTTCTTT. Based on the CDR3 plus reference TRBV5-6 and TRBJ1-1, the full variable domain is DAGVTQSPTHLIKTRGQQVTLRCSPKSGHDTVSWYQQALGQGPQFIFQYYEEEERQRGNFPDRFSGHQFPNYSSELNVNALLLGDSALYLCASSTWPGQGYTEAFFGQGTRLTVV.

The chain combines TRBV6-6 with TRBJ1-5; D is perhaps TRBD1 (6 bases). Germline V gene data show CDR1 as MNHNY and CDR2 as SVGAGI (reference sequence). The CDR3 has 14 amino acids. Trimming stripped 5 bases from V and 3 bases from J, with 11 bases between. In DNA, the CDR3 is TGTGCCAGCAGTCCTGGACAGCACAATCAGCCCCAGCATTTT. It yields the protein CASSPGQHNQPQHF.

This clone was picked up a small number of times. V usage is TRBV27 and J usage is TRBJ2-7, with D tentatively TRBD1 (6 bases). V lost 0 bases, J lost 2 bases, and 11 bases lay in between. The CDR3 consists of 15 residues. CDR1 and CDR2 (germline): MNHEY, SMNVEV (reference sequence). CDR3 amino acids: CASSLSPRGTYEQYF. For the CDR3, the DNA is TGTGCCAGCAGTTTATCCCCCAGGGGTACCTACGAGCAGTACTTC.

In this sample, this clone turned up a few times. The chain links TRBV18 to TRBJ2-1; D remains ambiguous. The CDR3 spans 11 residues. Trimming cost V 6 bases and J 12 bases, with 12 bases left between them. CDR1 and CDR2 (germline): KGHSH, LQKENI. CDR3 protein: CASSPGRRQFF. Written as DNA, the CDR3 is TGTGCCAGCTCTCCGGGTAGAAGGCAGTTCTTC.

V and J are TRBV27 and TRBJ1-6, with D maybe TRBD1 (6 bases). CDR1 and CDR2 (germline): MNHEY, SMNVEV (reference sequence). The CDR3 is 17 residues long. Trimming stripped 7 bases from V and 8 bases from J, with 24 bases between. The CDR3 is CASTQSPPGQSYSPLHF. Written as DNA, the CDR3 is TGTGCCAGCACCCAAAGCCCCCCGGGACAAAGCTATTCACCCCTCCACTTT.

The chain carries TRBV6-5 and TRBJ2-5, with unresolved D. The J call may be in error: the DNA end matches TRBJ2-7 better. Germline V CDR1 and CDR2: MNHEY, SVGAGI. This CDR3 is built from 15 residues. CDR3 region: CASSYSPGLTYEQYF. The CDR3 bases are TGTGCCAGCAGTTACTCGCCGGGTTTGACCTACGAGCAGTACTTC.

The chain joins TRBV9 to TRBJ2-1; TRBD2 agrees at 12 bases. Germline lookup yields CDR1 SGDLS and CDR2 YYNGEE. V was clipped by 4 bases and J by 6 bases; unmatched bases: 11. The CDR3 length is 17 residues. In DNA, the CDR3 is TGTGCCAGCAGCCCCCTCCCTAGCGGGAGGGCTGGCAATGAGCAGTTCTTC. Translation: CASSPLPSGRAGNEQFF.

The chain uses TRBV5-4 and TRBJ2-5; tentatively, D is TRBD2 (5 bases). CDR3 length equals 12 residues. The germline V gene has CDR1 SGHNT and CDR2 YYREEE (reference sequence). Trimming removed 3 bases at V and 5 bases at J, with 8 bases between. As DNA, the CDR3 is TGTGCCAGCAGCTACTGGGAGGAGACCCAGTACTTC. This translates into CASSYWEETQYF.

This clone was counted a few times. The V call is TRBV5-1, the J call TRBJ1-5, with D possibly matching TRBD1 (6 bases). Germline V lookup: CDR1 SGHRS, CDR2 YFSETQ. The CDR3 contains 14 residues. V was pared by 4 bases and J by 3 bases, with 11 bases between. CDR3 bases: TGCGCCAGCAGCCCGGGACAACTCAATCAGCCCCAGCATTTT. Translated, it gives CASSPGQLNQPQHF.

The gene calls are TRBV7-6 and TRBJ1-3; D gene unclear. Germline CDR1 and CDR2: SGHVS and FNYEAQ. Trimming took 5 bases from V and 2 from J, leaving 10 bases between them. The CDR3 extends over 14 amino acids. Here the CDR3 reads CASSPGPAGNTIYF. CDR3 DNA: TGTGCCAGCAGCCCTGGCCCCGCTGGAAACACCATATATTTT.

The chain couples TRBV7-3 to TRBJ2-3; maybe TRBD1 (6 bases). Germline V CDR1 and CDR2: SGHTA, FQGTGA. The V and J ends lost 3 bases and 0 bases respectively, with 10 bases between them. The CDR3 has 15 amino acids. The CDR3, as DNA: TGTGCCAGCAGCTTCGCTCAGGGGAGCACAGATACGCAGTATTTT. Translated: CASSFAQGSTDTQYF.

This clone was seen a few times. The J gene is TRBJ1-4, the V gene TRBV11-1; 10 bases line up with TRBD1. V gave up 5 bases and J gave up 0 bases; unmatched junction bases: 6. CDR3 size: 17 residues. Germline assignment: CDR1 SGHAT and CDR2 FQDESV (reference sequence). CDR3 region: CASSTRQGASTNEKLFF. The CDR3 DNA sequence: TGTGCCAGCAGCACCCGACAGGGGGCCTCAACTAATGAAAAACTGTTTTTT.

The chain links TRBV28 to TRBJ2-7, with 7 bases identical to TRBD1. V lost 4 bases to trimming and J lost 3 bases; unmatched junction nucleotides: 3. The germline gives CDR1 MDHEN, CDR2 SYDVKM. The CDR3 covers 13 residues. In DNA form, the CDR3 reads TGTGCCAGCAGTTCCCGGGACAGCTACGAGCAGTACTTC. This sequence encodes CASSSRDSYEQYF.

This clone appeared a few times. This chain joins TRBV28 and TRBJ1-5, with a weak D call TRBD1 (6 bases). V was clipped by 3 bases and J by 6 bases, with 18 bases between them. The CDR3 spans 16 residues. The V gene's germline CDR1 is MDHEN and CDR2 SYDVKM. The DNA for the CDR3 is TGTGCCAGCAGTTTCCCCCGTGGGGGGGGCCCTCAGCCCCAGCATTTT. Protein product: CASSFPRGGGPQPQHF.

DNA of the CDR3: TGTGCCAGCAGCGATGGACAGGGGGTATGGCCCCAGCATTTT. Protein sequence: CASSDGQGVWPQHF. This sequence joins TRBV6-6 and TRBJ1-5; 10 bases agree with TRBD1. This CDR3 is 14 amino acids long. V lost 6 bases, J lost 9 bases, and 8 bases stayed unmatched. The germline V gene encodes CDR1 MNHNY and CDR2 SVGAGI (reference sequence).

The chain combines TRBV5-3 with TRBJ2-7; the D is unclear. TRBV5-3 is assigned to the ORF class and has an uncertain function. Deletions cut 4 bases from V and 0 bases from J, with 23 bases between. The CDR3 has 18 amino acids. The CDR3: CARSRPGPTGPRSYEQYF. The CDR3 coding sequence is TGTGCCAGAAGCCGACCAGGTCCCACTGGGCCGCGCTCCTACGAGCAGTACTTC.

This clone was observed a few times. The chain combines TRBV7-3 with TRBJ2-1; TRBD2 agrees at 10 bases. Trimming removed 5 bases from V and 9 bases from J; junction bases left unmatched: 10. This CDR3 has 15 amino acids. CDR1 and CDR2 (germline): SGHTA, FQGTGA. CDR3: CASSQSGGAFAEQFF. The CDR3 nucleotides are TGTGCCAGCAGCCAAAGCGGGGGGGCTTTTGCTGAGCAGTTCTTC.

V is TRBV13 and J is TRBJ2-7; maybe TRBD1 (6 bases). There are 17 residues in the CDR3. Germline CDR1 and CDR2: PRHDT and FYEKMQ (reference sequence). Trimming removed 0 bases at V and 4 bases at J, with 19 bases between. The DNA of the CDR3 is TGTGCCAGCAGCTTAGGCCTGGGCAGGGGTAATTTTTACGAGCAGTACTTC. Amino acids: CASSLGLGRGNFYEQYF.